The 13 T cell receptor beta chains in this list originate from one sample, sequenced in a study of blood T cell repertoires in COVID-19 (dated by TCRdb to the early 2020s). Library method: the immunoSEQ multiplex PCR assay. TCRdb took over this immuneACCESS table, retaining in-frame rearrangements with V and J assigned. Such tables are incomplete; in checked studies, under half of the missing clones stem from an unresolved V gene, and the remainder is unexplained. The sample records 150,000 to 200,000 clones, about 79% of which are singletons. The ten largest clones represent roughly 28% of the sample. Sequencing used peripheral blood. The receptors stem from a woman in her sixties or seventies with acute or convalescent COVID-19.

This clone has ten or more counts. The chain carries TRBV29-1 and TRBJ2-2; the D is unclear. The ends were cut back, 7 bases at V and 1 base at J, with 4 bases in the middle. The V gene's germline CDR1 is SQVTM and CDR2 ANQGSEA. The CDR3 runs to 11 residues. The CDR3 bases are TGCAGCGGCAGGAACACCGGGGAGCTGTTTTTT. Its protein product is CSGRNTGELFF.

J is TRBJ2-3 and V is TRBV20-1; 7 bases are a match to TRBD2. The trim removed 6 bases at V and 1 base at J, leaving 4 bases unmatched. Germline V gene data show CDR1 as DFQATT and CDR2 as SNEGSKA (reference sequence). This CDR3 comprises 13 residues. Here the CDR3 DNA reads TGCAGTGCCAGTGGGGGGGGCACAGATACGCAGTATTTT. Residues: CSASGGGTDTQYF.

The chain has TRBV9 and TRBJ1-3; tentative D call: TRBD1 (5 bases). This CDR3 region has 15 residues. The germline V gene encodes CDR1 SGDLS and CDR2 YYNGEE. Trimming took 3 bases from V and 0 from J, leaving 10 bases between them. CDR3 sequence reads: CASSAQGISGNTIYF. CDR3 bases: TGTGCCAGCAGCGCGCAGGGTATCTCTGGAAACACCATATATTTT.

Remarks on this clone: Other DNA variants within this sample encode the same CDR3. The V call is TRBV5-4, the J call TRBJ2-5, with D unclear. The CDR3 covers 13 residues. V lost 4 bases to trimming and J lost 2 bases, with 9 bases between them. Germline assignment: CDR1 SGHNT and CDR2 YYREEE (reference sequence). The CDR3 spells CASSPRVQETQYF. Written as DNA, the CDR3 is TGTGCCAGCAGCCCCCGGGTACAAGAGACCCAGTACTTC.

This chain links TRBV3-1 (or the pseudogene TRBV3-2) with TRBJ1-2; 11 bases match TRBD1. The germline gives CDR1 LGHDT, CDR2 YNNKEL (reference sequence). The length of the CDR3 is 17 residues. The ends lost 0 bases at V and 6 bases at J; junction bases unmatched: 9. In nucleotides, the CDR3 is TGTGCCAGCAGCCAAGATCTGGCGGGACAGGGGGGGCATGGCTACACCTTC. Amino acids: CASSQDLAGQGGHGYTF.

This clone has only a few counts. This chain joins TRBV5-1 and TRBJ2-2; perhaps TRBD1 as D (6 bases). Trimming took off 5 bases at V and 6 bases at J, with 11 bases between the two ends. Per the germline V gene, CDR1 is SGHRS and CDR2 is YFSETQ. The CDR3 contains 13 residues. CDR3: CASRSEGAGELFF. The CDR3 DNA is TGCGCCAGCAGAAGCGAGGGGGCCGGGGAGCTGTTTTTT.

The J gene is TRBJ1-2, the V gene TRBV19; D is uncertain. The CDR3 has 14 residues. V was shortened by 3 bases and J by 6 bases, with 14 bases between the two germline ends. Germline lookup yields CDR1 LNHDA and CDR2 SQIVND (reference sequence). Written as DNA, the CDR3 is TGTGCCAGTAGTATCTTCAGGAGGGCCCATGGCTACACCTTC. Protein sequence: CASSIFRRAHGYTF.

This clone occurred a few times. The chain has TRBV10-3 and TRBJ2-5; TRBD2 matches at 8 bases. V shed 4 bases, J shed 1 base, and the junction held 5 bases outside the gene matches. Germline V gene lookup returns CDR1 ENHRY and CDR2 SYGVKD. CDR3 length equals 15 residues. CDR3 nucleotides: TGTGCCATCAGTGGAAGCGGGAGCGGCCAAGAGACCCAGTACTTC. This translates into CAISGSGSGQETQYF.

The chain is built from TRBV5-1 and TRBJ2-5, with 9 bases matching TRBD2. This CDR3 is built from 15 residues. In germline, CDR1 is SGHRS, CDR2 YFSETQ. Trimming at V came to 5 bases and at J to 4 bases, leaving 9 bases not matched to a gene. The DNA for the CDR3 is TGCGCCAGCAGACGGGGAGCGGGAGGTGTAGAGACCCAGTACTTC. Protein sequence: CASRRGAGGVETQYF. The whole variable domain, filled in from reference TRBV5-1 and TRBJ2-5, reads KAGVTQTPRYLIKTRGQQVTLSCSPISGHRSVSWYQQTPGQGLQFLFEYFSETQRNKGNFPGRFSGRQFSNSRSEMNVSTLELGDSALYLCASRRGAGGVETQYFGPGTRLLVL.

The J gene is TRBJ2-5, the V gene TRBV10-3, with a weak D call TRBD2 (5 bases). Trimming pared 4 bases from V and 9 bases from J, leaving 24 bases between. This CDR3 has 16 residues. Germline V gives CDR1 ENHRY, CDR2 SYGVKD. The CDR3 reads CAISGGSSDTDGAQYF. CDR3 coding DNA: TGTGCCATCAGTGGGGGTAGTAGCGACACGGATGGGGCCCAGTACTTC.

This clone has only one observation. This chain uses TRBV7-9 with TRBJ2-1; D is perhaps TRBD1 (6 bases). The CDR3 has 15 residues. CDR1 is SEHNR, CDR2 FQNEAQ, per germline (reference sequence). Trimming pared 4 bases from V and 8 bases from J, leaving 18 bases between. In nucleotides, the CDR3 is TGTGCCAGCAGCTCCACAGGGAGCCGAGGCGATGAGCAGTTCTTC. Translated: CASSSTGSRGDEQFF.

The chain carries TRBV7-3 and TRBJ2-2; D perhaps matches TRBD2 (6 bases). The V end lost 6 bases, the J end lost 5 bases, and 7 bases lay between the germline ends. The CDR3 spans 12 residues. The germline V gene has CDR1 SGHTA and CDR2 FQGTGA. This CDR3 is CASSRETGELFF. The CDR3 region has the DNA TGTGCCAGCAGTCGGGAGACCGGGGAGCTGTTTTTT.

This clone was found once. The V gene is TRBV6-6, the J gene TRBJ2-5; the D is unclear. The V gene lost 7 bases and the J gene lost 5 bases, with 11 bases spanning the gap. The germline V gene has CDR1 MNHNY and CDR2 SVGAGI (reference sequence). CDR3 length equals 12 residues. The CDR3 DNA reads TGTGCCAGCACTAACGCCTATGAGACCCAGTACTTC. Translated, it gives CASTNAYETQYF.